The next 13 T cell receptor beta chains were all read from a single sample in a study of cytomegalovirus exposure and HLA in healthy donors. PCR was performed using 60 Vbeta and 13 Jbeta primers. TCRdb's copy holds only in-frame clones and misses some; the assay was immunoSEQ multiplex PCR. Of 100,000 or so clones in the sample, 80% to 90% were seen once. The sequencing sample was made of PBMCs. The origin of the receptors is a man aged 35 to 55 in good health and CMV-seronegative.

About this clone: The junction does not match germline at one end; this may be a read error. The V gene is TRBV5-4, the J gene TRBJ1-2, with 8 bases matching TRBD1. This CDR3 spans 15 amino acids. Per the germline V gene, CDR1 is SGHNT and CDR2 is YYREEE (reference sequence). The CDR3 DNA is TGTGCCAGCAGCCCACGGACAGGGATTAACTATGGCCACACCTTC. Translating it yields CASSPRTGINYGHTF.

CDR3 protein: CASSYGRGGLPEAFF. CDR3 coding DNA: TGTGCCAGCAGCTATGGGAGGGGAGGATTACCTGAAGCTTTCTTT. V and J are TRBV11-2 and TRBJ1-1; weak D call: TRBD1 (5 bases). V was pared by 4 bases and J by 6 bases, with 18 bases between. This CDR3 region has 15 residues. Looked up from germline, CDR1 is SGHAT and CDR2 is FQNNGV.

The rearrangement uses TRBV21-1 and TRBJ2-3; TRBD2 reflects the table's D call only, with no check against the DNA. TRBV21-1 is described as a pseudogene. The CDR3 has 16 residues. The DNA of the CDR3 is TGTGCCAGCAGCTCCCGGACTAAGGCGCGTACAGATACGCAGTATTTT. Its translation is CASSSRTKARTDTQYF.

The rearrangement links TRBV6-5 to TRBJ2-1; 7 bases fit TRBD2. The CDR3 has 15 residues. Germline V gives CDR1 MNHEY, CDR2 SVGAGI. V gave up 6 bases and J gave up 4 bases; unmatched junction bases: 9. The CDR3 region is CASRRGGGGYNEQFF. The DNA of the CDR3 is TGTGCCAGCAGACGCGGGGGAGGTGGGTACAATGAGCAGTTCTTC.

This clone was picked up a small number of times. The rearrangement joins TRBV7-2 to TRBJ1-3; unclear D gene. Germline V gene lookup returns CDR1 SGHTA and CDR2 FQGNSA. The germline V and J ends were trimmed by 4 bases and 4 bases, with 5 bases remaining between them. The CDR3 contains 12 residues. The CDR3 loop is CASSSQGNTIYF. CDR3 bases: TGTGCCAGCAGCTCACAGGGAAACACCATATATTTT.

The J gene is TRBJ2-2, the V gene TRBV10-2; D is ambiguous. CDR3 length: 14 residues. Germline V gives CDR1 WSHSY, CDR2 SAAADI. Trimming took 7 bases from V and 0 from J, leaving 9 bases between them. This CDR3 reads CASIIDPNTGELFF. The CDR3 DNA follows: TGCGCCAGCATTATAGATCCGAACACCGGGGAGCTGTTTTTT.

The chain links TRBV18 to TRBJ1-4; the D is unclear. The CDR3 totals 16 residues. Per the germline V gene, CDR1 is KGHSH and CDR2 is LQKENI. The V gene lost 0 bases and the J gene lost 2 bases, with 10 bases spanning the gap. CDR3 region: CASSPPGEWTNEKLFF. The CDR3 DNA follows: TGTGCCAGCTCACCACCCGGGGAGTGGACTAATGAAAAACTGTTTTTT. Full variable domain (rest looked up from reference TRBV18 and TRBJ1-4): NAGVMQNPRHLVRRRGQEARLRCSPMKGHSHVYWYRQLPEEGLKFMVYLQKENIIDESGMPKERFSAEFPKEGPSILRIQQVVRGDSAAYFCASSPPGEWTNEKLFFGSGTQLSVL.

The V gene is TRBV10-3, the J gene TRBJ2-3; D might be TRBD1 (6 bases). Germline V gives CDR1 ENHRY, CDR2 SYGVKD. The CDR3 runs to 14 residues. Trimming stripped 6 bases from V and 2 bases from J, with 12 bases between. The CDR3 DNA reads TGTGCCATCAGGGACAGTTTATCCACAGATACGCAGTATTTT. Residues: CAIRDSLSTDTQYF.

The chain employs TRBV30 and TRBJ2-2, with 7 bases that match TRBD1. Germline CDR1 is GTSNPN and CDR2 is SVGIG (reference sequence). The CDR3 length is 13 residues. V lost 6 bases and J lost 5; bases outside the gene matches: 6. DNA of the CDR3: TGTGCCTGCCGGACAGGTTGGACCGGGGAGCTGTTTTTT. Encoded protein: CACRTGWTGELFF.

The chain has TRBV10-3 and TRBJ2-1, with 10 positions matching TRBD1. Looked up from germline, CDR1 is ENHRY and CDR2 is SYGVKD. There are 17 residues in the CDR3. Trimming cost V 0 bases and J 6 bases; bases outside gene matches: 8. CDR3 sequence reads: CAISESGWTGGSNEQFF. CDR3 nucleotides: TGTGCCATCAGTGAGTCGGGGTGGACAGGGGGAAGCAATGAGCAGTTCTTC.

The chain employs TRBV19 and TRBJ2-1; D gene uncertain. Germline V gene sequence: CDR1 LNHDA, CDR2 SQIVND (reference sequence). Trimming pared 10 bases from V and 4 bases from J, leaving 14 bases between. The CDR3 is 13 amino acids. DNA for the CDR3: TGTGCCACCTCCTTGACGGAGTACAATGAGCAGTTCTTC. This codes for CATSLTEYNEQFF.

The rearrangement links TRBV27 to TRBJ2-5; 11 bases fit TRBD1. This CDR3 has 17 amino acids. Per the germline V gene, CDR1 is MNHEY and CDR2 is SMNVEV (reference sequence). J gave up 5 bases and V 1 base, and 9 bases lay outside the gene matches. The CDR3 coding sequence is TGTGCCAGCAGTTTATTTCGGACAGGGGGCGATCGGGAGACCCAGTACTTC. The encoded protein is CASSLFRTGGDRETQYF.

The sample holds one count of this clone. The chain combines TRBV6-1 with TRBJ2-7, with a possible D match to TRBD2 (5 bases). Germline CDR1 reads MNHNS; CDR2 reads SASEGT. V was shortened by 0 bases and J by 3 bases, with 15 bases between the two germline ends. The CDR3 is made up of 16 amino acids. The CDR3 DNA sequence: TGTGCCAGCAGTGAAGCCTCTCTAGCTCCCCTCTACGAGCAGTACTTC. Translating it yields CASSEASLAPLYEQYF.